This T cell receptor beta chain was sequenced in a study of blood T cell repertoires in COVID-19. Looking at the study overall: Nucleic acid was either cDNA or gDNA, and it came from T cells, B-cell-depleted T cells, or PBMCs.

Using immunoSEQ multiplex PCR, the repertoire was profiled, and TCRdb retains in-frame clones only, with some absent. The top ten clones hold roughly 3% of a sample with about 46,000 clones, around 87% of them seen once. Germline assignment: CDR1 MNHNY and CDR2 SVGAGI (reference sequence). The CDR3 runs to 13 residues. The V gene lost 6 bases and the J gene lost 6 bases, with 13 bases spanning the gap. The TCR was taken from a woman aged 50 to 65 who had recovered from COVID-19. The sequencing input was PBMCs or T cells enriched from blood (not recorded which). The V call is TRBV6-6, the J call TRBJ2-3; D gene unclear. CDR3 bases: TGTGCCAGCAGGCCCCCAGGTTCGGATACGCAGTATTTT. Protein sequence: CASRPPGSDTQYF.